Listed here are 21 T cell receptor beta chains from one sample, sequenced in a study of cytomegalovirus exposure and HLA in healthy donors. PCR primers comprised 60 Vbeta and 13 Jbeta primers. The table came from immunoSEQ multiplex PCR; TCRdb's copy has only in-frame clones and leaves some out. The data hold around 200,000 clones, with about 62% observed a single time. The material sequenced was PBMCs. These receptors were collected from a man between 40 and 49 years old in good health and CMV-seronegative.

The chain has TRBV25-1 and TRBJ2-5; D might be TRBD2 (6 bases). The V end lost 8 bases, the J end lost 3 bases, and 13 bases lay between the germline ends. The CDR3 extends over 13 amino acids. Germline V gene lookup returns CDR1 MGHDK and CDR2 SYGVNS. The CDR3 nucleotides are TGTGCCAGCTCCTTGGGACTCAAAGAGACCCAGTACTTC. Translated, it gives CASSLGLKETQYF. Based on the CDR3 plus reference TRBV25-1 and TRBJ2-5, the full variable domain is EADIYQTPRYLVIGTGKKITLECSQTMGHDKMYWYQQDPGMELHLIHYSYGVNSTEKGDLSSESTVSRIRTEHFPLTLESARPSHTSQYLCASSLGLKETQYFGPGTRLLVL.

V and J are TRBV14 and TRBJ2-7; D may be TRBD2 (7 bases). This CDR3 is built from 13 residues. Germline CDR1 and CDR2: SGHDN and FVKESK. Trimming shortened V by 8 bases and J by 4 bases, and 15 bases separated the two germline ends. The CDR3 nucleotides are TGTGCCAGCTGGGAGGGGACACCATACGAGCAGTACTTC. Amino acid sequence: CASWEGTPYEQYF.

CDR3 sequence (DNA): TGTGCCAGCAGCTCCAACGTTCAGGACAACCTAGCCAAAAACATTCAGTACTTC. Its translation: CASSSNVQDNLAKNIQYF. The chain recombines TRBV4-2 with TRBJ2-4; possible D gene TRBD1, 5 bases. Germline values: CDR1 LGHNA, CDR2 YNFKEQ. V lost 5 bases, J lost 0 bases, and 20 bases lay in between. There are 18 residues in the CDR3.

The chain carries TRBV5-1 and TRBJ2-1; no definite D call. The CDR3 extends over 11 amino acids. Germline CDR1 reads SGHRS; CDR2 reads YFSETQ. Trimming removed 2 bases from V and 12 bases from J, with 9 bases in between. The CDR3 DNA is TGCGCCAGCAGCTTAGCTGCGCGGCAGTTCTTC. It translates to CASSLAARQFF.

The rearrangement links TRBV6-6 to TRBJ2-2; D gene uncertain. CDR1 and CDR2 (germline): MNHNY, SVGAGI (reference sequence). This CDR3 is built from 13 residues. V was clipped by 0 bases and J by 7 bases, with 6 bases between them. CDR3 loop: CASSYSGSGELFF. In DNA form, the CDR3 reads TGTGCCAGCAGTTACTCGGGCAGCGGGGAGCTGTTTTTT.

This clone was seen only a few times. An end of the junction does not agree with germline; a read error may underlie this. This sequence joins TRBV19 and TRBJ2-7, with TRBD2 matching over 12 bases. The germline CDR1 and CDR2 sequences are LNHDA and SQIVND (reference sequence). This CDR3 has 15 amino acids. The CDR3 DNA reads TGTGCCAGTAGTGTACTAGCGGGAGGCTCCAACGAGCAGTACTTC. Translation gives CASSVLAGGSNEQYF.

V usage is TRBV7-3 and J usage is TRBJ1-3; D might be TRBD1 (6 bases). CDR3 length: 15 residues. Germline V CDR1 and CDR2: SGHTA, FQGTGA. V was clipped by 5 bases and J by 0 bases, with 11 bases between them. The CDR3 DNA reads TGTGCCAGCAGCGAACAGGGCCTCTCTGGAAACACCATATATTTT. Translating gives CASSEQGLSGNTIYF. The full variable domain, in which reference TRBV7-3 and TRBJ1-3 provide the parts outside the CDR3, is GAGVSQTPSNKVTEKGKYVELRCDPISGHTALYWYRQSLGQGPEFLIYFQGTGAADDSGLPNDRFFAVRPEGSVSTLKIQRTERGDSAVYLCASSEQGLSGNTIYFGEGSWLTVV.

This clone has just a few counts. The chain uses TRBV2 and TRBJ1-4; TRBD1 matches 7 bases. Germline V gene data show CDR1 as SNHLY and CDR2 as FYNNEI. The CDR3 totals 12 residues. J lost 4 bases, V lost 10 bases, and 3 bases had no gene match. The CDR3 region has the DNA TGTGCCACCCGACAGGGTAATGAAAAACTGTTTTTT. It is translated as CATRQGNEKLFF.

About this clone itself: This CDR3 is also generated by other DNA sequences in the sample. Written as DNA, the CDR3 is TGTGCCAGCAGCCCCTCCCCCGGGGGGGACACCATATATTTT. The encoded protein is CASSPSPGGDTIYF. The chain employs TRBV4-2 and TRBJ1-3, with D possibly matching TRBD1 (5 bases). CDR1 LGHNA and CDR2 YNFKEQ come from the germline V gene. V was pared by 4 bases and J by 8 bases, with 15 bases between. The CDR3 consists of 14 residues.

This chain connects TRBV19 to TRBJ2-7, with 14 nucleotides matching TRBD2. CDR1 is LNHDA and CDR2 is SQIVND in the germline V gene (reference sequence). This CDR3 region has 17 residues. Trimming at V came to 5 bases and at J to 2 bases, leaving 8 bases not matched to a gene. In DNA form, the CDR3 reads TGTGCCAGTAGTTCCTCGGGACTAGCGGGAGCCCCCTACGAGCAGTACTTC. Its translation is CASSSSGLAGAPYEQYF. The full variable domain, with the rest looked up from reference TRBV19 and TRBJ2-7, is DGGITQSPKYLFRKEGQNVTLSCEQNLNHDAMYWYRQDPGQGLRLIYYSQIVNDFQKGDIAEGYSVSREKKESFPLTVTSAQKNPTAFYLCASSSSGLAGAPYEQYFGPGTRLTVT.

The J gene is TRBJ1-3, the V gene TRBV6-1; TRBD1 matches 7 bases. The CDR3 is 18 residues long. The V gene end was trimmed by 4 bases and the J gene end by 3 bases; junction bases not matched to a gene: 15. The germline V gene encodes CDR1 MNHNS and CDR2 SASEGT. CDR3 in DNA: TGTGCCAGCAGTGGTACAGGGGTTGGGACTCTCGGTGGAAACACCATATATTTT. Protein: CASSGTGVGTLGGNTIYF.

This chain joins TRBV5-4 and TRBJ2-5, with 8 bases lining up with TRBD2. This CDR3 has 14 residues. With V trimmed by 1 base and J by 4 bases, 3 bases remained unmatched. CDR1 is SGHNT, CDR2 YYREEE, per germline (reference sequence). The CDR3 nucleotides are TGTGCCAGCAGCTTGCGGGGGGGCCGAGAGACCCAGTACTTC. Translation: CASSLRGGRETQYF. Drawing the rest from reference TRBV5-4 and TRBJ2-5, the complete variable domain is ETGVTQSPTHLIKTRGQQVTLRCSSQSGHNTVSWYQQALGQGPQFIFQYYREEENGRGNFPPRFSGLQFPNYSSELNVNALELDDSALYLCASSLRGGRETQYFGPGTRLLVL.

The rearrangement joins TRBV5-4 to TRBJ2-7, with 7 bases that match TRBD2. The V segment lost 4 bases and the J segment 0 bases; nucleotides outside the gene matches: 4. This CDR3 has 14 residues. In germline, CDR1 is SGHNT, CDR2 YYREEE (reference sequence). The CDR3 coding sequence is TGTGCCAGCAGCCCCGGACTAGTCTCCTACGAGCAGTACTTC. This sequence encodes CASSPGLVSYEQYF.

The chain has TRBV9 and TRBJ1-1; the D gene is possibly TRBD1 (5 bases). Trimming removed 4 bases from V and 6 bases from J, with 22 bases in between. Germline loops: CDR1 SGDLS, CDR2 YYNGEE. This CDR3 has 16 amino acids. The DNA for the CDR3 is TGTGCCAGCAGCCCTTTAACAGGCTTGCAATCCTCTGAAGCTTTCTTT. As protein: CASSPLTGLQSSEAFF. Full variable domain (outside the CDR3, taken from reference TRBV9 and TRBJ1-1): DSGVTQTPKHLITATGQRVTLRCSPRSGDLSVYWYQQSLDQGLQFLIQYYNGEERAKGNILERFSAQQFPDLHSELNLSSLELGDSALYFCASSPLTGLQSSEAFFGQGTRLTVV.

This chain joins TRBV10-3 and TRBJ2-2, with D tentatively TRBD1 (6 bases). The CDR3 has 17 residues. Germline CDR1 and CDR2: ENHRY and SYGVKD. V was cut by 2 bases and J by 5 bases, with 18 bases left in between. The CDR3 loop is CAISERPQGLGTGELFF. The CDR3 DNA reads TGTGCCATCAGTGAGCGACCCCAGGGGTTGGGGACCGGGGAGCTGTTTTTT.

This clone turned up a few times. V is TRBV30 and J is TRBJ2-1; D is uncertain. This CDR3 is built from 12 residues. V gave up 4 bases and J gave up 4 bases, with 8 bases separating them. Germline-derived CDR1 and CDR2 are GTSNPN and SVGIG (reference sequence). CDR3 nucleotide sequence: TGTGCCTGGAAGGCGGATTACAATGAGCAGTTCTTC. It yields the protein CAWKADYNEQFF.

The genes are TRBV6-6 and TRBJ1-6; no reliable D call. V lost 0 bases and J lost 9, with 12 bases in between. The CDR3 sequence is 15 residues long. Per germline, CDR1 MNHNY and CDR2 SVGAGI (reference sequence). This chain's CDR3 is CASSYSAREGSPLHF. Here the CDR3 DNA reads TGTGCCAGCAGTTACTCGGCCCGGGAGGGTTCACCCCTCCACTTT.

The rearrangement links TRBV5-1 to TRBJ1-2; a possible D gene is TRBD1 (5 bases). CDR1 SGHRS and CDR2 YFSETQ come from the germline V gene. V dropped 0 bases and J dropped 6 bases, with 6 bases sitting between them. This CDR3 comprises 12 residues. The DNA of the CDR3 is TGCGCCAGCAGCTTGGTAGGGGATGGCTACACCTTC. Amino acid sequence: CASSLVGDGYTF.

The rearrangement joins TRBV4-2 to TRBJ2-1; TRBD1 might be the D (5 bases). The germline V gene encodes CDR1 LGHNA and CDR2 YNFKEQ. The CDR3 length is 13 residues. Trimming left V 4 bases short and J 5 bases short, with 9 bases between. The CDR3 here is CASSPIQDNEQFF. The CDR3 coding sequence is TGTGCCAGCAGCCCTATACAGGACAATGAGCAGTTCTTC.

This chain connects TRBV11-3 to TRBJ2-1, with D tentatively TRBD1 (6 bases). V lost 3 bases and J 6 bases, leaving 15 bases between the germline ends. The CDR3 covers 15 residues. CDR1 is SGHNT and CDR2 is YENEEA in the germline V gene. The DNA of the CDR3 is TGTGCCAGCAGCTTGGTGTCAGGGGAGCTCAATGAGCAGTTCTTC. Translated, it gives CASSLVSGELNEQFF.

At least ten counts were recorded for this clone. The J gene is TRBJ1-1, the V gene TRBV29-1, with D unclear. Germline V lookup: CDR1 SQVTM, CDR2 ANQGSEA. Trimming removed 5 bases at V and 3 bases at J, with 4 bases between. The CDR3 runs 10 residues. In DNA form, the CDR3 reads TGCAGCGTTCTAGACACTGAAGCTTTCTTT. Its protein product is CSVLDTEAFF.